The next 30 T cell receptor beta chains were all read from a single sample in a study of T cell changes during pregnancy in multiple sclerosis. The data were produced by immunoSEQ multiplex PCR, yet TCRdb's version contains in-frame clones alone and is incomplete. The table has about 51,000 clones, just over 90% seen once. This sample comprised peripheral blood, obtained in the second trimester of pregnancy. The receptors originated from a female donor with multiple sclerosis, enrolled in a pregnancy study.

Remarks on this clone: A junction end diverges from the germline sequence, so it may reflect a read error. The rearrangement uses TRBV7-7 and TRBJ2-3, with 7 bases identical to TRBD2. This CDR3 contains 14 residues. Germline loops: CDR1 SSHAT, CDR2 FNYEAQ (reference sequence). DNA for the CDR3: TGTGCTAGCAGCTTAGTGGCGGGGGCAGATACGCAGTATTTT. Encoded protein: CASSLVAGADTQYF.

The V gene is TRBV6-4, the J gene TRBJ2-5; TRBD2 aligns across 15 bases. CDR1 is MRHNA and CDR2 is SNTAGT in the germline V gene. The CDR3 covers 14 residues. J was trimmed by 7 bases and V by 6 bases; bases with no gene match: 3. The CDR3 sequence: CASRMGLAGGTQYF. As DNA, the CDR3 is TGTGCCAGCAGAATGGGACTAGCGGGAGGGACCCAGTACTTC.

This chain connects TRBV6-5 to TRBJ1-5; perhaps TRBD1 as D (5 bases). V was cut by 4 bases and J by 0 bases, with 10 bases left in between. Germline CDR1 is MNHEY and CDR2 is SVGAGI. The length of the CDR3 is 15 residues. In nucleotides, the CDR3 is TGTGCCAGCAGTTCGACAGTTTATAGCAATCAGCCCCAGCATTTT. It codes for CASSSTVYSNQPQHF.

V gene TRBV6-5 combines with J gene TRBJ2-1; unclear D gene. The germline V and J ends were trimmed by 6 bases and 5 bases, with 8 bases remaining between them. Looked up from germline, CDR1 is MNHEY and CDR2 is SVGAGI. There are 12 residues in the CDR3. The CDR3 coding sequence is TGTGCCAGCAGCCACGCGGACAATGAGCAGTTCTTC. Amino acid sequence: CASSHADNEQFF.

This sequence joins TRBV7-9 and TRBJ2-7, with 9 bases fitting TRBD2. Germline values: CDR1 SEHNR, CDR2 FQNEAQ (reference sequence). J was trimmed by 6 bases and V by 5 bases; bases with no gene match: 11. The CDR3 is 15 residues long. CDR3 in amino acids: CASSLLAGPLPEQYF. The CDR3 region has the DNA TGTGCCAGCAGCCTCCTAGCGGGACCCTTACCCGAGCAGTACTTC.

The chain carries TRBV28 and TRBJ2-3; D is unclear. With 5 bases removed from V and 2 bases from J, the gap between germline ends came to 11 bases. CDR1 is MDHEN and CDR2 is SYDVKM in the germline V gene. The CDR3 is made up of 14 amino acids. DNA of the CDR3: TGTGCCAGCAGTCTACTCGGTGACACAGATACGCAGTATTTT. The encoded protein is CASSLLGDTDTQYF.

This rearrangement joins TRBV19 to TRBJ2-1; TRBD2 is a possible D gene (6 bases). Germline assignment: CDR1 LNHDA and CDR2 SQIVND (reference sequence). The V and J ends lost 2 bases and 8 bases respectively, with 25 bases between them. This CDR3 is built from 18 residues. Here the CDR3 DNA reads TGTGCCAGTAGTATAAGGCCCCTCGGTTATCGGGAGAAAGATGAGCAGTTCTTC. As protein: CASSIRPLGYREKDEQFF. Supplemented by reference TRBV19 and TRBJ2-1, the full variable domain reads DGGITQSPKYLFRKEGQNVTLSCEQNLNHDAMYWYRQDPGQGLRLIYYSQIVNDFQKGDIAEGYSVSREKKESFPLTVTSAQKNPTAFYLCASSIRPLGYREKDEQFFGPGTRLTVL.

This clone is a singleton in its sample. The rearrangement joins TRBV6-6 to TRBJ2-2; possibly TRBD1 for D (5 bases). Germline CDR1 and CDR2: MNHNY and SVGAGI (reference sequence). The CDR3 has 15 residues. Trimming took off 6 bases at V and 1 base at J, with 12 bases between the two ends. The CDR3 DNA follows: TGTGCCAGCAGCACCCTCGACAGGAACACCGGGGAGCTGTTTTTT. It yields the protein CASSTLDRNTGELFF.

The chain links TRBV9 to TRBJ2-7; 8 nucleotides match TRBD2. The CDR3 covers 14 residues. Germline CDR1 is SGDLS and CDR2 is YYNGEE. V lost 2 bases and J lost 2; bases outside the gene matches: 3. In DNA, the CDR3 is TGTGCCAGCAGCGTGGGTAGCGGGACCTACGAGCAGTACTTC. Its protein is CASSVGSGTYEQYF.

The rearrangement links TRBV11-1 to TRBJ2-7, with 10 bases aligning to TRBD2. The trim removed 6 bases at V and 2 bases at J, leaving 7 bases unmatched. Germline V gene data show CDR1 as SGHAT and CDR2 as FQDESV (reference sequence). This CDR3 spans 15 amino acids. CDR3 nucleotide sequence: TGTGCCAGCAGACGTCTAGCGGGAGCCCCCTACGAGCAGTACTTC. This sequence encodes CASRRLAGAPYEQYF.

This sequence joins TRBV5-4 and TRBJ2-1; 10 nucleotides line up with TRBD2. The CDR3 is 15 residues long. The trim removed 4 bases at V and 10 bases at J, leaving 11 bases unmatched. The germline V gene encodes CDR1 SGHNT and CDR2 YYREEE (reference sequence). The CDR3 region is CASSPGGAGGPEQFF. CDR3 bases: TGTGCCAGCAGCCCCGGGGGAGCGGGAGGGCCAGAGCAGTTCTTC. Drawing the rest from reference TRBV5-4 and TRBJ2-1, the complete variable domain is ETGVTQSPTHLIKTRGQQVTLRCSSQSGHNTVSWYQQALGQGPQFIFQYYREEENGRGNFPPRFSGLQFPNYSSELNVNALELDDSALYLCASSPGGAGGPEQFFGPGTRLTVL.

J is TRBJ1-2 and V is TRBV6-5, with 7 bases matching TRBD1. CDR1 is MNHEY and CDR2 is SVGAGI in the germline V gene. The CDR3 sequence is 14 residues long. The J segment lost 6 bases and the V segment lost 4 bases, leaving 8 bases of the junction unmatched. The DNA for the CDR3 is TGTGCCAGCAGTTCAGGGACAGACGTACATGGCTACACCTTC. Translation: CASSSGTDVHGYTF.

This clone was picked up one time. The chain employs TRBV7-2 and TRBJ1-1; 7 nucleotides agree with TRBD1. The germline gives CDR1 SGHTA, CDR2 FQGNSA. V lost 3 bases to trimming and J lost 0 bases; unmatched junction nucleotides: 1. This CDR3 spans 14 amino acids. The CDR3 bases are TGTGCCAGCAGCTTCAGGGGGATGAACACTGAAGCTTTCTTT. Its protein is CASSFRGMNTEAFF.

This chain connects TRBV4-2 to TRBJ2-1, with a possible D match to TRBD2 (5 bases). The V and J ends lost 0 bases and 2 bases respectively, with 8 bases between them. The CDR3 length is 15 residues. The V gene's germline CDR1 is LGHNA and CDR2 YNFKEQ. The CDR3: CASSQDWETYNEQFF. CDR3 coding DNA: TGTGCCAGCAGCCAAGATTGGGAGACCTACAATGAGCAGTTCTTC.

This chain joins TRBV11-1 and TRBJ2-3; 7 bases map to TRBD2. After removal of 1 base from V and 4 bases from J, the junction contained 5 bases not matched to a gene. Looked up from germline, CDR1 is SGHAT and CDR2 is FQDESV (reference sequence). The CDR3 covers 15 residues. The CDR3, as DNA: TGTGCCAGCAGCTTAGGCGGGAGATTCTCAGATACGCAGTATTTT. The encoded protein is CASSLGGRFSDTQYF. The complete variable domain, with remaining parts taken from reference TRBV11-1 and TRBJ2-3, reads EAEVAQSPRYKITEKSQAVAFWCDPISGHATLYWYRQILGQGPELLVQFQDESVVDDSQLPKDRFSAERLKGVDSTLKIQPAELGDSAMYLCASSLGGRFSDTQYFGPGTRLTVL.

The genes are TRBV28 and TRBJ2-7, with a tentative D call TRBD2 (6 bases). CDR1 and CDR2 from the germline V gene are MDHEN and SYDVKM. The CDR3 extends over 16 amino acids. The germline V and J ends were trimmed by 1 base and 1 base, with 14 bases remaining between them. CDR3 nucleotides: TGTGCCAGCAGTTTATCCGCCGGGAGCGGTTCCTACGAGCAGTACTTC. It codes for CASSLSAGSGSYEQYF.

The chain employs TRBV6-4 and TRBJ2-7; 11 nucleotides match TRBD2. CDR3 length: 17 residues. The trim removed 7 bases at V and 4 bases at J, leaving 15 bases unmatched. Germline V lookup: CDR1 MRHNA, CDR2 SNTAGT. CDR3 sequence: CASTRTLSGRAQYEQYF. The CDR3 region has the DNA TGTGCCAGCACCCGAACCCTTAGCGGGAGGGCCCAATACGAGCAGTACTTC.

J is TRBJ2-1 and V is TRBV7-3; no reliable D call. CDR1 and CDR2 (germline): SGHTA, FQGTGA. Deletions cut 5 bases from V and 7 bases from J, with 18 bases between. The CDR3 covers 15 residues. The CDR3 loop reads CASSPPSASGNEQFF. The CDR3 DNA sequence: TGTGCCAGCAGCCCCCCTAGTGCGTCCGGGAATGAGCAGTTCTTC.

CDR3 in amino acids: CASGLVQGADTQYF. Here the CDR3 DNA reads TGTGCTAGTGGTTTGGTACAGGGAGCAGATACGCAGTATTTT. This chain uses TRBV12-5 with TRBJ2-3, with a tentative D call TRBD1 (6 bases). The CDR3 is made up of 14 amino acids. The germline CDR1 and CDR2 sequences are LGHNT and FRNRAP. V was pared by 0 bases and J by 4 bases, with 8 bases between.

The chain is built from TRBV6-1 and TRBJ2-7; tentative D call: TRBD2 (6 bases). CDR3 length: 14 amino acids. Trimming took off 2 bases at V and 4 bases at J, with 12 bases between the two ends. Germline loops: CDR1 MNHNS, CDR2 SASEGT. The CDR3 DNA follows: TGTGCCAGCAGTGAACGGGGGACGGGGTACGAGCAGTACTTC. Protein sequence: CASSERGTGYEQYF.

This clone was seen only a few times. The chain has TRBV5-4 and TRBJ1-2; no clear D gene. Trimming shortened V by 4 bases and J by 3 bases, and 10 bases separated the two germline ends. CDR1 SGHNT and CDR2 YYREEE come from the germline V gene (reference sequence). CDR3 length: 13 amino acids. This CDR3 is CASSPSTDYGYTF. The CDR3 nucleotides read TGTGCCAGCAGCCCAAGTACGGACTATGGCTACACCTTC. Full variable domain (outside the CDR3, taken from reference TRBV5-4 and TRBJ1-2): ETGVTQSPTHLIKTRGQQVTLRCSSQSGHNTVSWYQQALGQGPQFIFQYYREEENGRGNFPPRFSGLQFPNYSSELNVNALELDDSALYLCASSPSTDYGYTFGSGTRLTVV.

The chain links TRBV7-9 to TRBJ1-3; D is unresolved. V lost 1 base to trimming and J lost 0 bases, with 7 bases between them. CDR3 size: 15 residues. Looked up from germline, CDR1 is SEHNR and CDR2 is FQNEAQ (reference sequence). The CDR3 protein is CASSLGAGSGNTIYF. The DNA for the CDR3 is TGTGCCAGCAGCTTAGGGGCGGGCTCTGGAAACACCATATATTTT.

The chain couples TRBV2 to TRBJ2-7; 9 bases match TRBD2. Germline assignment: CDR1 SNHLY and CDR2 FYNNEI. V was clipped by 6 bases and J by 6 bases; unmatched bases: 9. The CDR3 extends over 14 amino acids. CDR3 coding DNA: TGTGCCAGCAGGCGGGAGGGCGGGCCCTTCGAGCAGTACTTC. Translated, it gives CASRREGGPFEQYF.

The chain employs TRBV27 and TRBJ1-1, with 11 bases that match TRBD1. The junction had 0 bases not matched to a gene; V was cut back by 8 bases and J by 4 bases. The CDR3 loop spans 12 amino acids. Germline lookup yields CDR1 MNHEY and CDR2 SMNVEV (reference sequence). This CDR3 reads CASGQGATEAFF. CDR3 bases: TGTGCCAGCGGACAGGGGGCCACTGAAGCTTTCTTT.

This clone was observed a single time. The chain has TRBV15 and TRBJ2-3; D is perhaps TRBD1 (7 bases). V was trimmed by 3 bases and J by 3 bases, leaving 16 bases between them. Germline assignment: CDR1 LNHNV and CDR2 YYDKDF (reference sequence). This CDR3 region has 16 residues. In nucleotides, the CDR3 is TGTGCCACCAGCAGCCCTCAGGGGGAGGAAACAGATACGCAGTATTTT. Amino acids: CATSSPQGEETDTQYF. Variable domain in full (rest from reference TRBV15 and TRBJ2-3): DAMVIQNPRYQVTQFGKPVTLSCSQTLNHNVMYWYQQKSSQAPKLLFHYYDKDFNNEADTPDNFQSRRPNTSFCFLDIRSPGLGDTAMYLCATSSPQGEETDTQYFGPGTRLTVL.

The rearrangement links TRBV7-9 to TRBJ1-2; TRBD1 matches 7 bases. V shed 1 base and J 7 bases; nucleotides not matched to a gene: 12. From germline, CDR1 is SEHNR and CDR2 FQNEAQ (reference sequence). This CDR3 is 16 amino acids long. This CDR3 reads CASSLEGAGVAFGYTF. The DNA for the CDR3 is TGTGCCAGCAGCTTAGAGGGGGCAGGGGTAGCATTTGGCTACACCTTC.

This chain joins TRBV2 and TRBJ1-1; D is possibly TRBD1 (6 bases). The germline CDR1 and CDR2 sequences are SNHLY and FYNNEI. The V end lost 6 bases, the J end lost 1 base, and 15 bases lay between the germline ends. The CDR3 is made up of 15 amino acids. The CDR3 spells CASSRVTGENTEAFF. DNA for the CDR3: TGTGCCAGCAGCCGCGTGACAGGAGAGAACACTGAAGCTTTCTTT. The entire variable domain, with the rest obtained from reference TRBV2 and TRBJ1-1, is as follows: EPEVTQTPSHQVTQMGQEVILRCVPISNHLYFYWYRQILGQKVEFLVSFYNNEISEKSEIFDDQFSVERPDGSNFTLKIRSTKLEDSAMYFCASSRVTGENTEAFFGQGTRLTVV.

The V call is TRBV4-3, the J call TRBJ2-1; 12 bases fit TRBD2. Trimming took 4 bases from V and 5 from J; bases not matched to a gene: 12. This CDR3 has 18 amino acids. The germline gives CDR1 LGHNA, CDR2 YSLEER. The CDR3 bases are TGCGCCAGCAGCCCGGTCCCGGGACTAGCGGGTCTAAACAATGAGCAGTTCTTC. Translated: CASSPVPGLAGLNNEQFF.

This sequence joins TRBV5-4 and TRBJ2-2, with D possibly TRBD2 on 7 matching bases. Germline assignment: CDR1 SGHNT and CDR2 YYREEE (reference sequence). V lost 2 bases and J 5 bases, leaving 13 bases between the germline ends. The CDR3 consists of 15 residues. The CDR3: CASSFGGLGTGELFF. Written as DNA, the CDR3 is TGTGCCAGCAGCTTCGGGGGGCTGGGTACCGGGGAGCTGTTTTTT.

The rearrangement links TRBV28 to TRBJ1-1; D possibly corresponds to TRBD1 (6 bases). The germline gives CDR1 MDHEN, CDR2 SYDVKM. The CDR3 loop spans 11 amino acids. As DNA, the CDR3 is TGTGCGATACAGGGTAATACTGAAGCTTTCTTT. This gives the protein CAIQGNTEAFF.